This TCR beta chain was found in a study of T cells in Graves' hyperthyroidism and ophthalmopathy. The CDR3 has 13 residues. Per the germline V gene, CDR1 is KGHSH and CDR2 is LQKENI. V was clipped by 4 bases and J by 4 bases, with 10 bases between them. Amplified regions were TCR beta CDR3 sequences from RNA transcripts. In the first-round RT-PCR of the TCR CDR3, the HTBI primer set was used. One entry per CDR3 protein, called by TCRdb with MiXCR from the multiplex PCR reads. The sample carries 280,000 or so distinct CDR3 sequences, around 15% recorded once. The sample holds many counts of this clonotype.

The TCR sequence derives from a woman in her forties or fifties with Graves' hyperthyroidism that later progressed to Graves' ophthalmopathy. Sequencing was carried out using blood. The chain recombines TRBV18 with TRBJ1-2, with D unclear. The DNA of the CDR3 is TGTGCCAGCTCACATACGAGGGCCTATGGCTACACCTTC. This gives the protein CASSHTRAYGYTF.